This TCR beta chain was observed in a study of blood T cell repertoires in COVID-19. Study overall: The analysed material was cDNA or gDNA that came from T cells, B-cell-depleted T cells, or PBMCs.

The count of this clone is one. Trimming left V 5 bases short and J 2 bases short, with 8 bases between. The CDR3 spans 13 residues. Germline V gene data show CDR1 as SGHTA and CDR2 as FQGNSA. Authors' methods: Counts of nucleated cells, estimated from reference gene primer amplification, were obtained. Sequenced by immunoSEQ multiplex PCR; TCRdb stores in-frame clones only, minus some. The D gene and trimming were derived from the DNA, and the V and J assignments and clone size from that table. The sample lists about 140,000 clones; approximately 87% were seen once. The V gene is TRBV7-2, the J gene TRBJ2-3; D is uncertain. The sequencing sample was made of peripheral blood. This TCR was recovered from a woman in her thirties or forties with acute or convalescent COVID-19. The CDR3 spells CASSERSTDTQYF. In DNA, the CDR3 is TGTGCCAGCAGCGAGAGATCCACAGATACGCAGTATTTT. Full variable domain (missing parts from reference TRBV7-2 and TRBJ2-3): GAGVSQSPSNKVTEKGKDVELRCDPISGHTALYWYRQSLGQGLEFLIYFQGNSAPDKSGLPSDRFSAERTGGSVSTLTIQRTQQEDSAVYLCASSERSTDTQYFGPGTRLTVL.